These 16 T cell receptor beta chains share one sample of origin, sequenced in a study of glioma-infiltrating T cells after dendritic cell vaccination. Method: immunoSEQ multiplex PCR; TCRdb's copy keeps in-frame clones and lacks some. This table holds approximately 110,000 clones, nearly 90% found once. Regarding time point: after dendritic cell vaccination, including at tumor progression/relapse. The sequencing here drew on blood, taken after dendritic cell vaccination. These receptors were collected from a human donor with glioblastoma.

The chain joins TRBV29-1 to TRBJ1-1, with TRBD1 matching 9 bases. CDR3 length: 12 residues. Trimming cost V 4 bases and J 3 bases; bases outside gene matches: 0. The germline CDR1 and CDR2 sequences are SQVTM and ANQGSEA. In nucleotides, the CDR3 is TGCAGCGTTGGGACAGGGGACACTGAAGCTTTCTTT. Protein: CSVGTGDTEAFF.

This rearrangement joins TRBV5-4 to TRBJ2-5; no clear D. The CDR3 contains 14 residues. Germline V gene sequence: CDR1 SGHNT, CDR2 YYREEE (reference sequence). V lost 0 bases and J lost 2, with 8 bases in between. The CDR3 sequence: CASSLVDTQETQYF. CDR3 sequence (DNA): TGTGCCAGCAGCTTGGTCGACACTCAAGAGACCCAGTACTTC.

The V gene is TRBV4-1, the J gene TRBJ2-1, with 11 bases that match TRBD2. Germline V lookup: CDR1 MGHRA, CDR2 YSYEKL. CDR3 length: 17 amino acids. Trimming took 0 bases from V and 6 from J; bases not matched to a gene: 7. The CDR3 loop is CASSQERYSGRANEQFF. CDR3 in DNA: TGCGCCAGCAGCCAAGAAAGGTATAGCGGGAGGGCCAATGAGCAGTTCTTC.

This CDR3 is CASSVGVNEKLFF. CDR3 bases: TGTGCCAGTTCCGTGGGAGTTAATGAAAAACTGTTTTTT. The chain recombines TRBV19 with TRBJ1-4; D is undetermined. Trimming cost V 8 bases and J 4 bases, with 11 bases left between them. The CDR3 contains 13 residues. Germline-derived CDR1 and CDR2 are LNHDA and SQIVND (reference sequence).

This chain uses TRBV18 with TRBJ2-3; D is uncertain. Germline-derived CDR1 and CDR2 are KGHSH and LQKENI. V dropped 2 bases and J dropped 2 bases, with 8 bases sitting between them. The CDR3 is 14 residues long. CDR3 loop: CASSPSVATDTQYF. The CDR3 DNA sequence: TGTGCCAGCTCACCATCCGTAGCCACAGATACGCAGTATTTT. Filled out from reference TRBV18 and TRBJ2-3, the complete variable domain reads NAGVMQNPRHLVRRRGQEARLRCSPMKGHSHVYWYRQLPEEGLKFMVYLQKENIIDESGMPKERFSAEFPKEGPSILRIQQVVRGDSAAYFCASSPSVATDTQYFGPGTRLTVL.

This clone has only one observation. The chain links TRBV30 to TRBJ2-3; 10 bases agree with TRBD2. This CDR3 is built from 15 residues. J lost 1 base, V lost 7 bases, and 8 bases had no gene match. Germline CDR1 reads GTSNPN; CDR2 reads SVGIG (reference sequence). The CDR3 loop is CAYTTGTSGTDTQYF. CDR3 DNA: TGTGCCTATACAACCGGGACTAGCGGCACAGATACGCAGTATTTT.

In DNA, the CDR3 is TGCGCCAGCAGCCCCACGAAGACAGGGGACTACGAGCAGTACTTC. Translation: CASSPTKTGDYEQYF. This chain uses TRBV4-1 with TRBJ2-7, with TRBD1 matching 8 bases. Trimming took 4 bases from V and 3 from J; bases not matched to a gene: 8. Germline V gives CDR1 MGHRA, CDR2 YSYEKL. CDR3 length: 15 amino acids.

The rearrangement links TRBV30 to TRBJ1-5; a weak D match, TRBD1 (6 bases). Trimming removed 4 bases at V and 5 bases at J, with 18 bases between. Germline lookup yields CDR1 GTSNPN and CDR2 SVGIG (reference sequence). CDR3 length: 15 amino acids. In DNA, the CDR3 is TGTGCCTGGACCTTCAGGGGTCCCGTTGATCAGCCCCAGCATTTT. This encodes CAWTFRGPVDQPQHF.

The V and J genes are TRBV6-5 and TRBJ1-2, with D uncertain. Germline CDR1 reads MNHEY; CDR2 reads SVGAGI. V was trimmed by 5 bases and J by 4 bases, leaving 8 bases between them. This CDR3 spans 12 amino acids. The CDR3 spells CASSVSIYGYTF. The CDR3 DNA follows: TGTGCCAGCAGTGTGAGCATCTATGGCTACACCTTC.

The chain uses TRBV11-1 and TRBJ2-5; 8 positions match TRBD2. Trimming removed 1 base from V and 4 bases from J; junction bases left unmatched: 14. The germline V gene has CDR1 SGHAT and CDR2 FQDESV (reference sequence). The CDR3 has 18 residues. As DNA, the CDR3 is TGTGCCAGCAGCTTAGGACTACCTGATAGCGGGATGGGAGAGACCCAGTACTTC. Translated, it gives CASSLGLPDSGMGETQYF.

The chain carries TRBV19 and TRBJ1-2, with 8 positions matching TRBD1. Germline V gene data show CDR1 as LNHDA and CDR2 as SQIVND (reference sequence). The CDR3 has 15 residues. The V gene end was trimmed by 3 bases and the J gene end by 0 bases; junction bases not matched to a gene: 3. The CDR3 nucleotides are TGTGCCAGTAGTATTTCAGGGGGCCCTAACTATGGCTACACCTTC. It codes for CASSISGGPNYGYTF. Complete variable domain (other parts from reference TRBV19 and TRBJ1-2): DGGITQSPKYLFRKEGQNVTLSCEQNLNHDAMYWYRQDPGQGLRLIYYSQIVNDFQKGDIAEGYSVSREKKESFPLTVTSAQKNPTAFYLCASSISGGPNYGYTFGSGTRLTVV.

This chain links TRBV5-4 with TRBJ2-7; D call uncertain. CDR1 and CDR2 (germline): SGHNT, YYREEE (reference sequence). V was clipped by 4 bases and J by 4 bases, with 15 bases between them. The CDR3 is 14 amino acids. CDR3 sequence (DNA): TGTGCCAGCAGCCTGGGCCCAACGAGTTACGAGCAGTACTTC. Its translation is CASSLGPTSYEQYF.

This clone appeared a single time. CDR3 DNA: TGTGCCAGTAGTATCCTAGGACAGGTAAACACTGAAGCTTTCTTT. Translating it yields CASSILGQVNTEAFF. The chain couples TRBV19 to TRBJ1-1; 7 bases are a match to TRBD1. V lost 3 bases to trimming and J lost 2 bases; unmatched junction nucleotides: 6. CDR1 and CDR2 (germline): LNHDA, SQIVND (reference sequence). CDR3 size: 15 residues. The full variable domain, in which reference TRBV19 and TRBJ1-1 provide the parts outside the CDR3, is DGGITQSPKYLFRKEGQNVTLSCEQNLNHDAMYWYRQDPGQGLRLIYYSQIVNDFQKGDIAEGYSVSREKKESFPLTVTSAQKNPTAFYLCASSILGQVNTEAFFGQGTRLTVV.

The chain links TRBV28 to TRBJ1-5; no clear D gene. In germline, CDR1 is MDHEN, CDR2 SYDVKM. Trimming removed 7 bases at V and 0 bases at J, with 10 bases between. The CDR3 loop spans 14 amino acids. The CDR3 loop reads CASNPSYSNQPQHF. DNA for the CDR3: TGTGCCAGCAATCCCTCTTATAGCAATCAGCCCCAGCATTTT.

CDR3 DNA sequence: TGTGCCATCAGTGAGTCAGACAGGGCGTATGGCTACACCTTC. Residues: CAISESDRAYGYTF. The chain combines TRBV10-3 with TRBJ1-2; the match to TRBD1 covers 7 bases. The CDR3 runs to 14 residues. Germline-derived CDR1 and CDR2 are ENHRY and SYGVKD. V was clipped by 0 bases and J by 5 bases; unmatched bases: 3.

The V call is TRBV7-8, the J call TRBJ1-5; 8 positions match TRBD1. Trimming at V came to 1 base and at J to 4 bases, leaving 3 bases not matched to a gene. The germline gives CDR1 SGHVS, CDR2 FQNEAQ. This CDR3 region has 15 residues. The CDR3: CASSLEWTGNQPQHF. CDR3 nucleotides: TGTGCCAGCAGCTTAGAATGGACAGGGAATCAGCCCCAGCATTTT.